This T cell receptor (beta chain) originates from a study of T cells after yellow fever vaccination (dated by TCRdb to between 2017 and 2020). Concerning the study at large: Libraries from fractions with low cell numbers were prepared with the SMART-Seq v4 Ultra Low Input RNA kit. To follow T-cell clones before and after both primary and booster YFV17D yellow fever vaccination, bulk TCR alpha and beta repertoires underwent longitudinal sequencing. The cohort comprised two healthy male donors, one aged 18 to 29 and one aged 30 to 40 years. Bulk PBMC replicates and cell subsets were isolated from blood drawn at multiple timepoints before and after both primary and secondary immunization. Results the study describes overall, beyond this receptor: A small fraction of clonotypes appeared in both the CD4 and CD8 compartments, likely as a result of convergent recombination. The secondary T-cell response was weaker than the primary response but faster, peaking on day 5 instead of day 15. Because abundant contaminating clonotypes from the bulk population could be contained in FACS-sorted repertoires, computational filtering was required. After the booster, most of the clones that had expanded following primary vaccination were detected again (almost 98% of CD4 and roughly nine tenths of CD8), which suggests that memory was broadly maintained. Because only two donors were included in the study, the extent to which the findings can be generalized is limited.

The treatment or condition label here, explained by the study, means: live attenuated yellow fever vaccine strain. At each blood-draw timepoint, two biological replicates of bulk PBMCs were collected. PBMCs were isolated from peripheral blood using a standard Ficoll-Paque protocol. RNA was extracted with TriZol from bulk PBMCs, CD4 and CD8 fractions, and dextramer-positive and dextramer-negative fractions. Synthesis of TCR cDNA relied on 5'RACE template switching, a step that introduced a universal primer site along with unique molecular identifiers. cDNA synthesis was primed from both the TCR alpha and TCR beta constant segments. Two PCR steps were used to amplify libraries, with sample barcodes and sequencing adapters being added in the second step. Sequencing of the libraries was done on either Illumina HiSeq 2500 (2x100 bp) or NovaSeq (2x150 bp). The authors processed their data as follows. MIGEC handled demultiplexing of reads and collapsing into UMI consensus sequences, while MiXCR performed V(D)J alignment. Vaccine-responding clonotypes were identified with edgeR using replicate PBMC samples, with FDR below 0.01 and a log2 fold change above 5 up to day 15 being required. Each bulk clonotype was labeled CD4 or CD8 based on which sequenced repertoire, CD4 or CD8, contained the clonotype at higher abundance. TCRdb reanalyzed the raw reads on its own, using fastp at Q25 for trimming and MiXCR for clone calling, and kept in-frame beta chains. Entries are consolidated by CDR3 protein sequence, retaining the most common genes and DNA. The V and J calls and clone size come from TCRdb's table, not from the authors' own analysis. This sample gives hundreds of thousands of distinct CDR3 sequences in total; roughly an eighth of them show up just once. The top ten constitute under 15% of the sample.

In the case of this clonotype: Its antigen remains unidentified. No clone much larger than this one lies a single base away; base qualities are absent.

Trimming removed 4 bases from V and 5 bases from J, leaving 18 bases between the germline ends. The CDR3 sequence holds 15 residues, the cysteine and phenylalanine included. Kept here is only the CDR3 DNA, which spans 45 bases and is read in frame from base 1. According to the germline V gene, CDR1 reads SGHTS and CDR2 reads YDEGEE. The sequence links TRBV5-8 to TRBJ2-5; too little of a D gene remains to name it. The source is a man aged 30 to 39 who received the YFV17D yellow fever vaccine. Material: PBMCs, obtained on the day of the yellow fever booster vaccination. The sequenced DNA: TGTGCCAGCAGCGCCTCTAGATTCCGGTGGGAGACCCAGTACTTC. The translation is CASSASRFRWETQYF.